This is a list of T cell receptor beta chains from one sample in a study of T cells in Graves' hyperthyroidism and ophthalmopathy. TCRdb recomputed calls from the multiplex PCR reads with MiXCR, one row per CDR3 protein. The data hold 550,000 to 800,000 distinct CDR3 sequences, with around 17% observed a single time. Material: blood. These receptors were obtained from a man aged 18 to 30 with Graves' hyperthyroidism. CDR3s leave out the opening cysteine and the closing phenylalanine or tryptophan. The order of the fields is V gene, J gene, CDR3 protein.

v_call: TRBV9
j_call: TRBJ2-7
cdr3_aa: ASSVVAGGGYEQY

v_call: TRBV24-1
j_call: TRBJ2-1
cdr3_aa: ATSVPSGRANNEQF

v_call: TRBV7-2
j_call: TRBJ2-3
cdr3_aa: ATTTGGKDTQY

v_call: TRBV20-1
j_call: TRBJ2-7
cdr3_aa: SLVRGGYEQY

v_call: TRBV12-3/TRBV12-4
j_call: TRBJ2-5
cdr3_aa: ASSPTQGPPQETQY

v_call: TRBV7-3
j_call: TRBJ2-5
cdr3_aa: ASSPGLAETQY

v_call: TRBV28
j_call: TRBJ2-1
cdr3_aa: ASSLRFGLAGAYNEQF

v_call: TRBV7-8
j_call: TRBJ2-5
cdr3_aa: ASSLSTSGKVTQY

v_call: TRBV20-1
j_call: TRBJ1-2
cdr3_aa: SASTGGLYGYT

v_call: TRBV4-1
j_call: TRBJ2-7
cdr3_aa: ASSQGRGSDEQY

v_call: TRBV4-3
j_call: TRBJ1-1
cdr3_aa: ASSQERPLNTEAF

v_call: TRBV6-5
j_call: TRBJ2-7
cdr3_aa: ASSNSLGGGPSYEQY

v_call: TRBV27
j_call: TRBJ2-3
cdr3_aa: ASSRSGRLADTQY